This TCR beta chain appears in the sequencing data of a study of blood T cells in healthy people across ages. Through a sample-barcoded 5' primer and a J-beta primer mix, a second PCR was run for roughly 7 to 12 cycles. One entry per CDR3 protein results from TCRdb running MiXCR on the 5' RACE reads. Of 550,000 to 600,000 distinct CDR3 sequences in the sample, less than 60% were seen once. From germline, CDR1 is SGHRS and CDR2 YFSETQ. With 4 bases clipped from V and 4 bases from J, the junction kept 13 bases outside the gene matches. This CDR3 is built from 16 residues. This clonotype was seen more than once but under ten times.

This sequence originates from a man older than 75 in good health. The sample consisted of blood. The chain couples TRBV5-1 to TRBJ2-5, with 7 bases that match TRBD2. CDR3 loop: CASSPEVAGVSETQYF. Here the CDR3 DNA reads TGCGCCAGCAGCCCGGAGGTTGCGGGAGTATCAGAGACCCAGTACTTC.